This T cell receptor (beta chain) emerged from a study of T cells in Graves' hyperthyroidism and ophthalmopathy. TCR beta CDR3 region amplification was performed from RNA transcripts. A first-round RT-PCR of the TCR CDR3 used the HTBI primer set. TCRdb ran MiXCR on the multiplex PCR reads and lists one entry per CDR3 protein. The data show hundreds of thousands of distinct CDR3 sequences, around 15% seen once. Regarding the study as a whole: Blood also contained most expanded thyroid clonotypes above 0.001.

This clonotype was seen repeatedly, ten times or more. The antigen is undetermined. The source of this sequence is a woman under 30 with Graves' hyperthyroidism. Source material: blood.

The chain's CDR3 is CASSLVTNGGTRGTFF. The CDR3 nucleotides read TGTGCCAGCAGCTTAGTCACCAACGGGGGCACTCGTGGTACTTTCTTT. The J gene is TRBJ1-1, the V gene TRBV11-2; D might be TRBD1 (6 bases). Trimming removed 1 base from V and 12 bases from J, with 24 bases in between. Germline values: CDR1 SGHAT, CDR2 FQNNGV. The CDR3 spans 16 residues.